This entry concerns a single TCR beta chain. What it binds is not known. Sequencing was performed with immunoSEQ multiplex PCR; in TCRdb, only in-frame clones are kept and a portion is missing. Of tens of thousands of clones in the sample, roughly 66% were seen once. The CDR3 runs 15 residues. CDR1 is KGHSH, CDR2 LQKENI, per germline. With 1 base removed from V and 4 bases from J, the gap between germline ends came to 11 bases. The data belong to a study of tumor-infiltrating lymphocytes in localized non-small cell lung cancer. In the study overall: Tumor tissue and non-adjacent uninvolved lung came from each patient.

Study-wide results and limits: Tumor T-cell fraction from TCR sequencing was not associated with recurrence-free survival (p = 0.61).

The chain joins TRBV18 to TRBJ1-3; no clear D gene. Sequencing was done on a sample of lung tumor tissue. The sequence came from a human donor with non-small cell lung cancer. CDR3 loop: CASSPLSGVGNTIYF. CDR3 bases: TGTGCCAGCTCACCACTTTCGGGTGTGGGAAACACCATATATTTT.